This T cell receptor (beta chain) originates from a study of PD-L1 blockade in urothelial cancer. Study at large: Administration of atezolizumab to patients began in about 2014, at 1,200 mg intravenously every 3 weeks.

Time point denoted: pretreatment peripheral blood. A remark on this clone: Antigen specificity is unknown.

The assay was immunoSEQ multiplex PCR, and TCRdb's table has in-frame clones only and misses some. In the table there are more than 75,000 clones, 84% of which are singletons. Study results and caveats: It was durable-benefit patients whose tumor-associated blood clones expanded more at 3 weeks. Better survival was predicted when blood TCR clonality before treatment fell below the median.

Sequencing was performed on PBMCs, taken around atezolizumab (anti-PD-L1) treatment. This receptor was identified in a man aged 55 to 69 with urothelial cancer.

DNA for the CDR3: TGTGCCAGCAGCTTAGTATCTAGCGGGAGCACAGATACGCAGTATTTT. Its translation is CASSLVSSGSTDTQYF. The genes are TRBV7-2 and TRBJ2-3; the match to TRBD2 covers 8 bases. Germline V gives CDR1 SGHTA, CDR2 FQGNSA. The junction had 3 bases not matched to a gene; V was cut back by 1 base and J by 0 bases. The CDR3 covers 16 residues.